Presented here are 6 T cell receptor beta chains from one specimen sequenced in a study of blood T cell repertoires in COVID-19. Clones were sequenced by immunoSEQ multiplex PCR, and TCRdb holds only the in-frame ones, with some missing. The repertoire holds 35,000 to 50,000 clones, about 87% seen once, with just over 15% in the top ten. Sequenced material: peripheral blood. These receptors all stem from a man between 60 and 70 years old with active COVID-19.

This sequence joins TRBV2 and TRBJ2-1; D might be TRBD2 (6 bases). The V and J ends lost 4 bases and 0 bases respectively, with 19 bases between them. The CDR3 spans 18 residues. The germline CDR1 and CDR2 sequences are SNHLY and FYNNEI. The CDR3 loop reads CASSGSTGRLVSYNEQFF. DNA of the CDR3: TGTGCCAGCAGTGGATCAACCGGGCGACTAGTCTCCTACAATGAGCAGTTCTTC.

The chain has TRBV7-3 and TRBJ2-2; 9 bases align to TRBD2. Germline CDR1 and CDR2: SGHTA and FQGTGA. The CDR3 length is 16 residues. Losses at the gene ends were 5 bases for V and 7 bases for J; bases not matched to a gene: 11. CDR3 residues: CASSPSAGGPYGELFF. CDR3 in DNA: TGTGCCAGCAGCCCTTCGGCGGGAGGGCCTTACGGGGAGCTGTTTTTT. The variable domain in full, with the rest retrieved from reference TRBV7-3 and TRBJ2-2, is GAGVSQTPSNKVTEKGKYVELRCDPISGHTALYWYRQSLGQGPEFLIYFQGTGAADDSGLPNDRFFAVRPEGSVSTLKIQRTERGDSAVYLCASSPSAGGPYGELFFGEGSRLTVL.

The rearrangement uses TRBV6-6 and TRBJ1-5; D might be TRBD1 (5 bases). The V gene lost 6 bases and the J gene lost 9 bases, with 15 bases spanning the gap. Per germline, CDR1 MNHNY and CDR2 SVGAGI (reference sequence). The CDR3 totals 13 residues. CDR3: CASRQTVPLPQHF. CDR3 DNA sequence: TGTGCCAGCAGGCAGACAGTCCCTTTGCCCCAGCATTTT.

The chain carries TRBV28 and TRBJ1-1, with 10 bases matching TRBD1. This CDR3 has 16 amino acids. CDR1 is MDHEN and CDR2 is SYDVKM in the germline V gene. V lost 2 bases to trimming and J lost 4 bases; unmatched junction nucleotides: 7. CDR3 DNA: TGTGCCAGCAGTTTAAAGGACAGGGGGTCGTTCACTGAAGCTTTCTTT. As protein: CASSLKDRGSFTEAFF.

This clone has a handful of counts. This rearrangement joins TRBV7-9 to TRBJ2-7; maybe TRBD1 (6 bases). V was clipped by 1 base and J by 6 bases, with 13 bases between them. In germline, CDR1 is SEHNR, CDR2 FQNEAQ (reference sequence). This CDR3 is 14 amino acids long. CDR3 amino acids: CASSLGGGEVEQYF. CDR3 nucleotide sequence: TGTGCCAGCAGCTTAGGAGGGGGAGAGGTCGAGCAGTACTTC.

The count of this clone is one. The rearrangement uses TRBV29-1 and TRBJ2-5, with 12 bases aligning to TRBD2. The CDR3 is 16 residues long. The ends lost 1 base at V and 2 bases at J; junction bases unmatched: 5. Germline V gene data show CDR1 as SQVTM and CDR2 as ANQGSEA. CDR3 region: CSVEGLAGDGQETQYF. CDR3 coding DNA: TGCAGCGTTGAAGGACTAGCGGGAGACGGGCAAGAGACCCAGTACTTC.